This T cell receptor beta chain was sequenced during a study of Ad26.COV2.S vaccination and SARS-CoV-2 variants. Background on the study: Doses of Ad26.COV2.S were injected into muscle once or twice, 56 days apart. Study conclusions and caveats: Substantial breadth was reportedly displayed by spike-specific CD8+ and CD4+ T cell responses after vaccination. Relative to placebo recipients, vaccine recipients exhibited elevated spike-specific TCR breadth.

Generated by immunoSEQ multiplex PCR, the TCRdb table keeps only in-frame clones and is missing some. The data hold about 410,000 clones, with about 91% observed a single time. Treatment given: 15 to 20 received Ad26.COV2.S at low or high dose, single or two shots; about 5 received placebo; per-sample allocation not given. Collection of the samples took place on day 63 after the first injection of vaccine or placebo. Comments on this clone: What it binds is not known.

The sequence derives from a person between 18 and 65 years old who received the Ad26.COV2.S COVID-19 vaccine or a placebo. The sequencing used peripheral blood, collected in a trial of Ad26.COV2.S vaccine versus placebo.

CDR3 protein: CASSSRQGSNEKLFF. The CDR3 nucleotides are TGTGCCAGTAGTTCCAGACAGGGATCGAATGAAAAACTGTTTTTT. The chain employs TRBV19 and TRBJ1-4; 7 nucleotides match TRBD1. The length of the CDR3 is 15 residues. V shed 5 bases, J shed 5 bases, and the junction held 8 bases outside the gene matches. CDR1 and CDR2 (germline): LNHDA, SQIVND (reference sequence).